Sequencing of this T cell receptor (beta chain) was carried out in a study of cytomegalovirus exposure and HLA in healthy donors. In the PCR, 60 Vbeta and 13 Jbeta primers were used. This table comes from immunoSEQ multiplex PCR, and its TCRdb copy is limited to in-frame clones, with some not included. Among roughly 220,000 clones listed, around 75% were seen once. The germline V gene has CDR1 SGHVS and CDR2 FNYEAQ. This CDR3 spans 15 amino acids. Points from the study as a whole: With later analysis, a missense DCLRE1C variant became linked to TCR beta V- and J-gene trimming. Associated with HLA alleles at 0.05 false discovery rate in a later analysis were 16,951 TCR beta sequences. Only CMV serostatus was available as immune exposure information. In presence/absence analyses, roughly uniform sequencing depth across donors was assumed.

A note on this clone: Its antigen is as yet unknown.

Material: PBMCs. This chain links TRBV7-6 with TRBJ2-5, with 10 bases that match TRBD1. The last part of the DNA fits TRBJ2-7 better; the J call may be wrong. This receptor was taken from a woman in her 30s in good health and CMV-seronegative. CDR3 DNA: TGTGCCAGCAGCTTAGGACCGGGACAGGGGTTCGAGCAGTACTTC. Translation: CASSLGPGQGFEQYF.